This record covers a single T cell receptor (beta chain). What it binds is not known. The sample belongs to a study of cytomegalovirus exposure and HLA in healthy donors. Broader study findings: The study labeled fewer than 200 TCR beta chains cytomegalovirus-associated. TCR beta V- and J-gene trimming was later associated with a missense DCLRE1C variant. An observed cluster of highly shared sequence variants was recorded as a likely sequencing artifact. Earlier findings revealed that most TCR beta V segments proved productive either about 87% or about 30% of the time.

The PCR employed 60 Vbeta primers together with 13 Jbeta primers. Method: immunoSEQ multiplex PCR; TCRdb's copy keeps in-frame clones and lacks some. Of 270,000 or so clones in the sample, about nine tenths were seen once. The ends were cut back, 5 bases at V and 8 bases at J, with 15 bases in the middle. Germline V gene data show CDR1 as SGHTA and CDR2 as FQGNSA. The CDR3 contains 13 residues. This receptor was obtained from a girl aged 2 to 10 in good health and CMV-seronegative. The sequenced sample was PBMCs. This chain uses TRBV7-2 with TRBJ1-1, with D possibly being TRBD1 (5 bases). In DNA form, the CDR3 reads TGTGCCAGCAGCATCATGGGGCCTGCGGAAGCTTTCTTT. As protein: CASSIMGPAEAFF.